These T cell receptor beta chains were read from a single sample in a study of vaccination and CD4 T cells after COVID-19. Their specific antigens are unknown. From the PCR reads, TCRdb called clonotypes with MiXCR, one entry per CDR3 protein. The sample has fewer than 7,500 distinct CDR3 sequences, roughly 40% seen once; the top ten hold about two fifths. Sequencing was carried out using CD4+ T cells from blood, cultured in vitro. These receptors were taken from a human donor in good health. The CDR3 runs from the conserved cysteine through the conserved F or W. A D gene is named only where the DNA matches it firmly. The size field is filled for only some rows; it gives once, few, many or a size class.

clone size	J gene	V gene	D gene	CDR3 DNA	CDR3 protein
-	TRBJ1-1	TRBV7-2	-	TGTGCCAGCAGCTTAGTAGGCAGGGGAGAGGGTGAAGCTTTCTTT	CASSLVGRGEGEAFF
-	TRBJ1-5	TRBV27	-	TGTGCCAGCAGTTTCTCCCATTCCCTACGCAATCAGCCCCAGCATTTT	CASSFSHSLRNQPQHF
-	TRBJ2-7	TRBV19	-	TGTGCCAGTAGTAGGGGGTCCGCCTCCTACGAGCAGTACTTC	CASSRGSASYEQYF
few	TRBJ1-2	TRBV20-1	TRBD1	TGCAGTGCTAGGGACAGACAGGGGTGGTATGGCTACACCTTC	CSARDRQGWYGYTF
few	TRBJ1-6	TRBV20-1	-	TGCAGTGCTCCGGGGGGATTTGGTTATAATTCACCCCTCCACTTT	CSAPGGFGYNSPLHF
-	TRBJ2-6	TRBV2	TRBD1	TGTGCCAGCAGTGAATGGGACAGGGTAGTCTCTGGGGCCAACGTCCTGACTTTC	CASSEWDRVVSGANVLTF
-	TRBJ2-5	TRBV30	-	TGTGCCTGGAGTAAGGGATGGGAGACCCAGTACTTC	CAWSKGWETQYF
few	TRBJ1-5	TRBV6-5	-	TGTGCCAGCAGTTACCGTCCGGGCAATCAGCCCCAGCATTTT	CASSYRPGNQPQHF
large	TRBJ2-2	TRBV19	TRBD1	TGTGCCAGTAGTCCACAGGGGGCTTTTCGGAACACCGGGGAGCTGTTTTTT	CASSPQGAFRNTGELFF
-	TRBJ2-7	TRBV4-1	-	TGCGCCAGCAGCCAACCCCGAGGGGGCTCCTACGAGCAGTACTTC	CASSQPRGGSYEQYF
-	TRBJ1-1	TRBV7-9	-	TGTGCCAGCAGCTTACGGGACGGTGACACTGAAGCTTTCTTT	CASSLRDGDTEAFF
-	TRBJ2-7	TRBV30	TRBD2	TGTGCCTGGAGAAGGCGTTCTAGCGGAAACCACGAGCAGTACTTC	CAWRRRSSGNHEQYF
few	TRBJ1-5	TRBV20-1	-	TGCAGTGCACGTCAGTATAGCAATCAGCCCCAGCATTTT	CSARQYSNQPQHF
-	TRBJ2-5	TRBV12-3/TRBV12-4	-	TGTGCCAGCAGTTACCCCAGGGGTTGGGGAGAGACCCAGTACTTC	CASSYPRGWGETQYF
-	TRBJ1-2	TRBV6-1	-	TGTGCCAGGCGAATTTATGGCTACACCTTC	CARRIYGYTF
-	TRBJ1-5	TRBV6-1	-	TGTGCCAGCAGTGAAAACAATAACAATCAGCCCCAGCATTTT	CASSENNNNQPQHF
once	TRBJ2-5	TRBV7-2	TRBD1	TGTGCCAGCAGCCTGGACAACAGGGGGCAAGAGACCCAGTACTTC	CASSLDNRGQETQYF
-	TRBJ1-2	TRBV7-2	-	TGTGCCAGCAGCCCCGGGCCGACAGCCTACACCTTC	CASSPGPTAYTF
-	TRBJ2-2	TRBV7-8	TRBD1	TGTGCCAGCAGCACCAGAGGGGCAGGGGGGAACACCGGGGAGCTGTTTTTT	CASSTRGAGGNTGELFF
few	TRBJ1-5	TRBV30	-	TGTGCCTGGAGTGGGGGGGGCAGCGGGGTAAACAATCAGCCCCAGCATTTT	CAWSGGGSGVNNQPQHF
-	TRBJ2-6	TRBV7-6	TRBD1	TGTGCCAGCAGCCCTACCGGGACAGGGGGCCGAGGGGCCAACGTCCTGACTTTC	CASSPTGTGGRGANVLTF
few	TRBJ2-5	TRBV20-1	-	TGCAGTGCTGGGCCCCTTTTGGAGACCCAGTACTTC	CSAGPLLETQYF
-	TRBJ1-2	TRBV21-1	-	TGTGCCAGCAGCAGGGACAGGGGCCTCGTTACATTATATGGCTACACCTTC	CASSRDRGLVTLYGYTF
once	TRBJ1-1	TRBV18	TRBD1	TGTGCCAGCTCACCAGGGACAGGGGTGAACACTGAAGCTTTCTTT	CASSPGTGVNTEAFF
few	TRBJ1-5	TRBV20-1	TRBD1	TGCAGTGCTAGCCCCCGGGACAGGGGACAGCAGCCCCAGCATTTT	CSASPRDRGQQPQHF
few	TRBJ1-1	TRBV4-1	-	TGCGCCAGCAGCCAAGTGTTGATAGCGTCTGAAGCTTTCTTT	CASSQVLIASEAFF
-	TRBJ2-5	TRBV15	-	TGTGCCACCAGCAGAGATAGGGGTAAAGAGACCCAGTACTTC	CATSRDRGKETQYF
-	TRBJ2-5	TRBV20-1	TRBD2	TGCGTCCCGGGACTAGCATCTTTGGAGACCCAGTACTTC	CVPGLASLETQYF
few	TRBJ1-6	TRBV6-1	-	TGTGCCAGCAGGCCTCAGGCGTATAATTCACCCCTCCACTTT	CASRPQAYNSPLHF
few	TRBJ2-7	TRBV6-5	-	TGTGCCAGCAGTTACGTCCCGGCCTCCGAGCAGTACTTC	CASSYVPASEQYF
-	TRBJ2-2	TRBV11-3	-	TGTGCCAGCAGCTACTACGGCGGCACCGGGGAGCTGTTTTTT	CASSYYGGTGELFF
once	TRBJ2-7	TRBV18	-	TGTGCCACCACCTCAGGGAAACGCAGGGAGGAGCAGTACTTC	CATTSGKRREEQYF